The entry below describes one T cell receptor beta chain. Its target is unknown. The V gene lost 4 bases and the J gene lost 0 bases, with 13 bases spanning the gap. Per the germline V gene, CDR1 is SGHDN and CDR2 is FVKESK. The CDR3 runs 16 residues. The entry originates in a study of shared clonotypes between healthy human individuals. Findings and limits, study-wide: Across subsets, estimated richness was generally greater for naive than for memory populations. When naive CD4 clonotypes were compared across a handful of donors, approximately 5% were shared.

Terminally differentiated effector memory CD45RA+ cells were excluded from the naive CD8 cells, which were CD45RO-negative and positively selected for CCR7. HIV-negative, healthy adults without recent acute infections or vaccinations were the donors. In the original workflow: Junction-only immunoSEQ sequences carried no quality scores, so filtering differed. Assay: immunoSEQ multiplex PCR; the TCRdb copy retains only in-frame clones and omits some. That table furnishes V, J and clone size, whereas the DNA furnished D and trimming. This sample has 700,000 to 950,000 clones; approximately 96% occur once, and the top ten carry over 0.2%.

The chain links TRBV14 to TRBJ2-1; D is possibly TRBD1 or TRBD2 (5 bases each). The clonotype was recovered from a man in his thirties or forties in good health. The sample consisted of naive CD8+ T cells sorted from blood. CDR3 sequence: CASSPMGPISYNEQFF. The CDR3 DNA reads as TGTGCCAGCAGCCCAATGGGACCGATCTCCTACAATGAGCAGTTCTTC.